These 23 T cell receptor beta chains share one sample of origin, sequenced in a study of OX40 agonist ivuxolimab in advanced cancers. Measured with immunoSEQ multiplex PCR; TCRdb has only the in-frame clones, and not every one. This table has more than 85,000 clones, around 91% appearing once. The source material was CD4+ or CD8+ T cells sorted from blood, sampled in a trial of the OX40 agonist ivuxolimab. All receptors derive from an adult with an advanced solid tumor such as melanoma, head and neck, liver or kidney cancer.

V is TRBV20-1 and J is TRBJ2-5; D remains unclear. The CDR3 is 10 amino acids. Trimming pared 5 bases from V and 1 base from J, leaving 2 bases between. Per the germline V gene, CDR1 is DFQATT and CDR2 is SNEGSKA (reference sequence). The CDR3 loop reads CSAFQETQYF. The CDR3 coding sequence is TGCAGTGCTTTCCAAGAGACCCAGTACTTC.

The V gene is TRBV19, the J gene TRBJ2-1; possibly TRBD2 for D (6 bases). V was shortened by 5 bases and J by 6 bases, with 11 bases between the two germline ends. Per germline, CDR1 LNHDA and CDR2 SQIVND (reference sequence). The CDR3 runs 13 residues. The CDR3 DNA reads as TGTGCCAGTAGTCTGTTGGGGGGCAATGAGCAGTTCTTC. As protein: CASSLLGGNEQFF.

The rearrangement links TRBV28 to TRBJ2-6; D remains ambiguous. The CDR3 contains 19 residues. V lost 5 bases and J 4 bases, leaving 24 bases between the germline ends. Per the germline V gene, CDR1 is MDHEN and CDR2 is SYDVKM. CDR3 residues: CASSKFPRSQHRGANVLTF. The CDR3 DNA is TGTGCCAGCAGTAAATTTCCTCGGAGCCAGCATAGGGGGGCCAACGTCCTGACTTTC.

CDR3 in amino acids: CASSVDGTSGRWGETQYF. The CDR3, as DNA: TGTGCCAGCAGCGTAGATGGGACTAGCGGGAGATGGGGGGAGACCCAGTACTTC. The V and J genes are TRBV9 and TRBJ2-5; TRBD2 matches 14 bases. After removal of 0 bases from V and 5 bases from J, the junction contained 9 bases not matched to a gene. CDR1 is SGDLS, CDR2 YYNGEE, per germline. The CDR3 is 18 residues long.

The rearrangement joins TRBV11-3 to TRBJ2-6; D uncertain. The germline V gene has CDR1 SGHNT and CDR2 YENEEA. The CDR3 spans 14 residues. Trimming left V 5 bases short and J 1 base short, with 6 bases between. The DNA of the CDR3 is TGTGCCAGCAGCCCCCGATCTGGGGCCAACGTCCTGACTTTC. Its translation is CASSPRSGANVLTF.

The genes are TRBV27 and TRBJ1-2; D is perhaps TRBD1 (6 bases). CDR3 length: 13 amino acids. The germline V and J ends were trimmed by 3 bases and 8 bases, with 13 bases remaining between them. CDR1 MNHEY and CDR2 SMNVEV come from the germline V gene (reference sequence). The CDR3 is CASSLPRGGGYTF. Written as DNA, the CDR3 is TGTGCCAGCAGTTTGCCCAGGGGTGGAGGCTACACCTTC.

The V and J genes are TRBV6-1 and TRBJ1-2; possibly TRBD1 for D (5 bases). This CDR3 is built from 15 residues. The V gene lost 4 bases and the J gene lost 5 bases, with 17 bases spanning the gap. CDR1 MNHNS and CDR2 SASEGT come from the germline V gene. This chain's CDR3 is CASSVVGQGVYGYTF. In DNA, the CDR3 is TGTGCCAGCAGTGTGGTCGGGCAGGGTGTGTATGGCTACACCTTC.

This clone occurred a few times. The chain joins TRBV30 to TRBJ1-2; no firm D call. The V gene's germline CDR1 is GTSNPN and CDR2 SVGIG (reference sequence). The CDR3 contains 14 residues. With 4 bases removed from V and 3 bases from J, the gap between germline ends came to 15 bases. CDR3 sequence: CAWTGDGRYYGYTF. CDR3 nucleotide sequence: TGTGCCTGGACTGGTGATGGCAGATACTATGGCTACACCTTC.

The chain links TRBV11-1 to TRBJ1-3; no clear D gene. Trimming removed 1 base at V and 2 bases at J, with 12 bases between. Germline assignment: CDR1 SGHAT and CDR2 FQDESV (reference sequence). This CDR3 comprises 16 residues. The CDR3 loop reads CASSLEDPRTGNTIYF. CDR3 bases: TGTGCCAGCAGCTTAGAGGACCCCAGAACTGGAAACACCATATATTTT. The whole variable domain, filled in from reference TRBV11-1 and TRBJ1-3, reads EAEVAQSPRYKITEKSQAVAFWCDPISGHATLYWYRQILGQGPELLVQFQDESVVDDSQLPKDRFSAERLKGVDSTLKIQPAELGDSAMYLCASSLEDPRTGNTIYFGEGSWLTVV.

This chain joins TRBV7-2 and TRBJ2-1, with no clear D. Germline values: CDR1 SGHTA, CDR2 FQGNSA. Trimming pared 1 base from V and 0 bases from J, leaving 4 bases between. This CDR3 has 14 amino acids. CDR3 loop: CASSLESSYNEQFF. For the CDR3, the DNA is TGTGCCAGCAGCTTAGAGAGCTCCTACAATGAGCAGTTCTTC.

The chain employs TRBV7-3 and TRBJ2-1, with 10 nucleotides matching TRBD2. This CDR3 comprises 15 residues. In germline, CDR1 is SGHTA, CDR2 FQGTGA. J lost 4 bases, V lost 2 bases, and 2 bases had no gene match. CDR3 region: CASSLSAGGYNEQFF. The DNA for the CDR3 is TGTGCCAGCAGCTTATCAGCGGGAGGGTACAATGAGCAGTTCTTC. Filled out from reference TRBV7-3 and TRBJ2-1, the complete variable domain reads GAGVSQTPSNKVTEKGKYVELRCDPISGHTALYWYRQSLGQGPEFLIYFQGTGAADDSGLPNDRFFAVRPEGSVSTLKIQRTERGDSAVYLCASSLSAGGYNEQFFGPGTRLTVL.

This clone was seen more than once but under ten times. CDR3 residues: CSVAASGGNTQYF. CDR3 nucleotides: TGCAGCGTTGCGGCTAGCGGGGGTAATACGCAGTATTTT. V is TRBV29-1 and J is TRBJ2-3; TRBD2 agrees at 10 bases. CDR3 size: 13 residues. Per the germline V gene, CDR1 is SQVTM and CDR2 is ANQGSEA. V was pared by 4 bases and J by 7 bases, with 5 bases of the junction left unmatched.

This clone has just one count. This chain links TRBV25-1 with TRBJ2-1; TRBD2 matches at 7 bases. V trimming: 4 bases; J trimming: 4 bases; junction bases outside the gene matches: 7. The germline gives CDR1 MGHDK, CDR2 SYGVNS. This CDR3 is built from 15 residues. The CDR3 here is CASSGVGGGYNEQFF. The CDR3 bases are TGTGCCAGCAGTGGGGTTGGGGGAGGGTACAATGAGCAGTTCTTC.

This chain uses TRBV7-2 with TRBJ2-7; weak D call: TRBD2 (5 bases). Trimming took off 1 base at V and 2 bases at J, with 15 bases between the two ends. The CDR3 consists of 16 residues. Germline V gene sequence: CDR1 SGHTA, CDR2 FQGNSA. DNA for the CDR3: TGTGCCAGCAGCTTAGTCTCCAGCGGCAGACCCTACGAGCAGTACTTC. It translates to CASSLVSSGRPYEQYF.

The genes are TRBV6-4 and TRBJ2-1; no reliable D call. The V gene's germline CDR1 is MRHNA and CDR2 SNTAGT. The CDR3 is made up of 19 amino acids. V dropped 5 bases and J dropped 2 bases, with 25 bases sitting between them. CDR3 sequence: CASSLPVGPVGLTYNEQFF. The CDR3 bases are TGTGCCAGCAGTCTCCCCGTAGGCCCCGTCGGTTTGACCTACAATGAGCAGTTCTTC.

This chain links TRBV25-1 with TRBJ2-3; D is ambiguous. From germline, CDR1 is MGHDK and CDR2 SYGVNS. The V end was cut by 6 bases, the J end by 4 bases, with 5 bases between. This CDR3 has 11 residues. The DNA of the CDR3 is TGTGCCAGCAGAAGGGCAGATACGCAGTATTTT. This encodes CASRRADTQYF.

The V and J genes are TRBV5-6 and TRBJ2-5, with TRBD2 identical over 14 bases. This CDR3 region has 14 residues. After removal of 4 bases from V and 9 bases from J, the junction contained 5 bases not matched to a gene. Germline assignment: CDR1 SGHDT and CDR2 YYEEEE. CDR3 sequence reads: CASSRLAGGPSQYF. Written as DNA, the CDR3 is TGTGCCAGCAGCCGACTAGCGGGAGGGCCTTCCCAGTACTTC.

The V call is TRBV6-5, the J call TRBJ2-3; D possibly corresponds to TRBD1 (6 bases). Looked up from germline, CDR1 is MNHEY and CDR2 is SVGAGI. The CDR3 has 13 amino acids. Between the trimmed V and J ends, which lost 6 bases and 4 bases, there was a span of 11 bases. For the CDR3, the DNA is TGTGCCAGCAGAAGGGGGATCGCAGATACGCAGTATTTT. Residues: CASRRGIADTQYF.

The chain combines TRBV2 with TRBJ1-5; unclear D gene. CDR1 is SNHLY and CDR2 is FYNNEI in the germline V gene. Trimming shortened V by 6 bases and J by 4 bases, and 7 bases separated the two germline ends. The CDR3 is 12 amino acids. CDR3 amino acids: CASSLGNQPQHF. The DNA for the CDR3 is TGTGCCAGCAGCTTAGGGAATCAGCCCCAGCATTTT.

The V call is TRBV11-3, the J call TRBJ2-3, with TRBD1 identical over 10 bases. Per the germline V gene, CDR1 is SGHNT and CDR2 is YENEEA. This CDR3 spans 17 amino acids. J lost 2 bases, V lost 1 base, and 6 bases had no gene match. The CDR3 DNA reads TGTGCCAGCAGCTTAGGGGACAGGGGACATACCACAGATACGCAGTATTTT. Translation gives CASSLGDRGHTTDTQYF.

This chain connects TRBV14 to TRBJ2-3; tentatively, D is TRBD1 (6 bases). V was clipped by 3 bases and J by 1 base, with 8 bases between them. The CDR3 runs 14 residues. In germline, CDR1 is SGHDN, CDR2 FVKESK. DNA of the CDR3: TGTGCCAGCAGCCAGGCAGGGGGCACAGATACGCAGTATTTT. It translates to CASSQAGGTDTQYF.

The rearrangement links TRBV19 to TRBJ1-3; no clear D. V was pared by 4 bases and J by 0 bases, with 7 bases between. The CDR3 has 14 amino acids. Germline loops: CDR1 LNHDA, CDR2 SQIVND (reference sequence). The CDR3 is CASSTGFSGNTIYF. The CDR3 region has the DNA TGTGCCAGTAGTACGGGGTTCTCTGGAAACACCATATATTTT.

The chain uses TRBV7-8 and TRBJ2-2; weak D call: TRBD2 (5 bases). Trimming took off 3 bases at V and 4 bases at J, with 9 bases between the two ends. CDR1 SGHVS and CDR2 FQNEAQ come from the germline V gene. This CDR3 spans 14 amino acids. The CDR3 DNA reads TGTGCCAGCAGCTTTAGGGAGCCCACCGGGGAGCTGTTTTTT. Translation gives CASSFREPTGELFF.